The clone carrying this TCR beta chain is a singleton in its sample. Antigen unknown. Repertoires were generated with immunoSEQ multiplex PCR, while TCRdb's copy carries only in-frame clones and drops some. The sample lists around 1.4 million clones, about 98.5% seen once, with 0.36% in the top ten. These data are taken from a study of shared clonotypes between healthy human individuals. General study results and limits: Naive subsets usually exceeded memory subsets in estimated richness.

Germline V gives CDR1 SGHRS, CDR2 YFSETQ. V shed 7 bases and J 5 bases; nucleotides not matched to a gene: 3. This CDR3 is built from 14 residues. The material sequenced was naive CD4+ T cells sorted from blood. Subset: CD45RA+ positively selected. The receptor's source is a man aged 30-40 years in good health. The chain employs TRBV5-1 and TRBJ2-3; TRBD2 matches 14 bases. The CDR3, as DNA: TGCGCCAGCGGACTAGCGGGAGGTGTAGATACGCAGTATTTT. Its translation is CASGLAGGVDTQYF.